This note documents a single TCR beta chain sequence. As yet, its antigen is unknown. The sample is drawn from a study of cytomegalovirus exposure and HLA in healthy donors. Study-level information: When 300 to 500 donors were genotyped, about 86% of them were found to fall in the Caucasian-associated ancestry cluster. General study points: One later analysis reportedly identified an Asian-associated ancestry cluster that showed fewer N-insertions than the roughly 700-donor mean.

The PCR ran on 60 Vbeta and 13 Jbeta primers. Produced via immunoSEQ multiplex PCR; TCRdb's table is partial and in-frame only. The table has over 150,000 clones, around 80% seen once. The CDR3 length is 16 residues. The V gene's germline CDR1 is SNHLY and CDR2 FYNNEI. The junction had 11 bases not matched to a gene; V was cut back by 7 bases and J by 8 bases. Sequencing was done on a sample of PBMCs. The chain joins TRBV2 to TRBJ2-4, with 13 bases fitting TRBD2. This TCR was sampled from a man between 18 and 35 years old in good health and CMV-seronegative. The CDR3 bases are TGTGCCAGCACCCCTCGGACTAGCGGGAGTAGGGACATTCAGTACTTC. Amino acids: CASTPRTSGSRDIQYF.